These T cell receptor beta chains were read from a single sample in a study of regulatory T cells in long-lasting Graves disease. TCRdb fed the multiplex PCR reads into MiXCR, producing one record per CDR3 protein. The sample lists 450,000 to 500,000 distinct CDR3 sequences, about a sixth seen once, with 10% to 15% in the top ten. These data were likewise used in another study, on T cells in Graves' hyperthyroidism and ophthalmopathy.

The sequencing here drew on peripheral blood mononuclear cells (PBMCs), taken at new diagnosis, from a patient treated with antithyroid drugs. The receptor set was obtained from a man aged 40-50 years with Graves disease. Each CDR3 is given with its conserved first and last residue. The D gene is left open where the match is weak. Clone size appears in some rows only: once, few, many, or a class for an expanded clone.

j_gene: TRBJ2-3; v_gene: TRBV5-1; abundance: NA; d_gene: TRBD2; len: 18; CDR3nt: TGCGCCAGCAGCCCGGGACTAGCGGGAGACGGCGGCACAGATACGCAGTATTTT; CDR3aa: CASSPGLAGDGGTDTQYF
j_gene: TRBJ2-3; v_gene: TRBV20-1; abundance: many; d_gene: NA; len: 15; CDR3nt: TGCAGTGCTAGGGCCTTAGGACAAACCACAGATACGCAGTATTTT; CDR3aa: CSARALGQTTDTQYF
j_gene: TRBJ2-3; v_gene: TRBV24-1; abundance: many; d_gene: TRBD2; len: 16; CDR3nt: TGTGCCACCAGTGATACGACTAGCGGGACCACAGATACGCAGTATTTT; CDR3aa: CATSDTTSGTTDTQYF
j_gene: TRBJ1-5; v_gene: TRBV3-1; abundance: many; d_gene: TRBD1; len: 15; CDR3nt: TGTGCCAGCAGCCATCGGACAGGCTACAATCAGCCCCAGCATTTT; CDR3aa: CASSHRTGYNQPQHF
j_gene: TRBJ2-1; v_gene: TRBV30; abundance: many; d_gene: TRBD2; len: 13; CDR3nt: TGTGCCTGGAGTGCGGGAGGGCAGAATGAGCAGTTCTTC; CDR3aa: CAWSAGGQNEQFF
j_gene: TRBJ2-1; v_gene: TRBV7-3; abundance: many; d_gene: TRBD2; len: 15; CDR3nt: TGTGCCAGCAGCTCCGGAGGGACTAGCAGGCATGAGCAGTTCTTC; CDR3aa: CASSSGGTSRHEQFF
j_gene: TRBJ2-1; v_gene: TRBV27; abundance: many; d_gene: NA; len: 16; CDR3nt: TGTGCCAGCAGTTTTTCCGTCGGAGAAGTCCCAAATGAGCAGTTCTTC; CDR3aa: CASSFSVGEVPNEQFF
j_gene: TRBJ2-3; v_gene: TRBV7-6; abundance: few; d_gene: NA; len: 15; CDR3nt: TGTGCCAGCAGCTTAGTGGCGACTAGCACAGATACGCAGTATTTT; CDR3aa: CASSLVATSTDTQYF
j_gene: TRBJ2-1; v_gene: TRBV6-2/TRBV6-3; abundance: many; d_gene: NA; len: 14; CDR3nt: TGTGCCAGCAGTTACCTGCTAGCCGACAATGAGCAGTTCTTC; CDR3aa: CASSYLLADNEQFF
j_gene: TRBJ2-3; v_gene: TRBV20-1; abundance: NA; d_gene: TRBD2; len: 15; CDR3nt: TGCAGTGCTAGTCGTCTAGCGGGTGTCGCAGATACGCAGTATTTT; CDR3aa: CSASRLAGVADTQYF
j_gene: TRBJ2-2; v_gene: TRBV30; abundance: many; d_gene: TRBD1; len: 14; CDR3nt: TGTGCCTGGAGTAGAGGGACAGGGGGGACAGAGCTGTTTTTT; CDR3aa: CAWSRGTGGTELFF
j_gene: TRBJ2-2; v_gene: TRBV6-2/TRBV6-3; abundance: NA; d_gene: TRBD2; len: 17; CDR3nt: TGTGCCAGCAGTTACCGAGGACTAGCGGCGAACACCGGGGAGCTGTTTTTT; CDR3aa: CASSYRGLAANTGELFF
j_gene: TRBJ2-3; v_gene: TRBV29-1; abundance: many; d_gene: TRBD2; len: 14; CDR3nt: TGCAGCGTTGGAGCGGGAGTGAGCACAGATACGCAGTATTTT; CDR3aa: CSVGAGVSTDTQYF
j_gene: TRBJ1-1; v_gene: TRBV12-3/TRBV12-4; abundance: many; d_gene: TRBD1; len: 17; CDR3nt: TGTGCCAGCAGTTTTAACACAGGGGGCTTGGAGAACACTGAAGCTTTCTTT; CDR3aa: CASSFNTGGLENTEAFF
j_gene: TRBJ2-3; v_gene: TRBV6-2/TRBV6-3; abundance: many; d_gene: TRBD1; len: 15; CDR3nt: TGTGCCAGCAGGGCACGACAGGGGGCTAAAGATACGCAGTATTTT; CDR3aa: CASRARQGAKDTQYF
j_gene: TRBJ2-1; v_gene: TRBV11-2; abundance: many; d_gene: NA; len: 14; CDR3nt: TGTGCCAGCAGCACCTGGACTGAGGGCAATGAGCAGTTCTTC; CDR3aa: CASSTWTEGNEQFF
j_gene: TRBJ1-2; v_gene: TRBV5-1; abundance: few; d_gene: NA; len: 13; CDR3nt: TGCGCCAGCAGCTTGAACAAGAACTATGGCTACACCTTC; CDR3aa: CASSLNKNYGYTF